This T cell receptor beta chain was profiled in a study of regulatory T cells in long-lasting Graves disease. Points from the study as a whole: TRBV28, TRBJ1-2 and TRBJ2-5 emerged as the favored segments in persistent disease.

TCR beta libraries were built with iRepertoire HTBI primers and Arm-PCR of CDR3 regions. Per the authors' pipeline: Identified segments across samples numbered under 80 TRBV and roughly 15 TRBJ. TCRdb redid the calling of the multiplex PCR reads with MiXCR, one entry per CDR3 protein. In this record, the V and J calls reflect TCRdb's handling and not the investigators' own analysis. Seen here are more than 300,000 distinct CDR3 sequences, about 17% observed once, and the top ten hold 20% to 25%. In regard to this clonotype: The antigen is unknown.

The V end lost 1 base, the J end lost 1 base, and 16 bases lay between the germline ends. CDR1 is GTSNPN and CDR2 is SVGIG in the germline V gene (reference sequence). This CDR3 is 16 amino acids long. The time point: newly diagnosed GD, antithyroid drugs for less than 3 months. With RNA extracted from PBMCs as input, the TCR library was made. The sample was also reused in another study, on T cells in Graves' hyperthyroidism and ophthalmopathy.

This chain joins TRBV30 and TRBJ1-2, with D possibly matching TRBD1 (5 bases). This clonotype was obtained from a woman aged 18-29 years with Graves disease. The sequenced sample was peripheral blood mononuclear cells (PBMCs), obtained at new diagnosis, from a patient treated with antithyroid drugs. The CDR3 sequence: CAWSDLGHDLNYGYTF. As DNA, the CDR3 is TGTGCCTGGAGTGACCTCGGACACGACCTTAACTATGGCTACACCTTC.